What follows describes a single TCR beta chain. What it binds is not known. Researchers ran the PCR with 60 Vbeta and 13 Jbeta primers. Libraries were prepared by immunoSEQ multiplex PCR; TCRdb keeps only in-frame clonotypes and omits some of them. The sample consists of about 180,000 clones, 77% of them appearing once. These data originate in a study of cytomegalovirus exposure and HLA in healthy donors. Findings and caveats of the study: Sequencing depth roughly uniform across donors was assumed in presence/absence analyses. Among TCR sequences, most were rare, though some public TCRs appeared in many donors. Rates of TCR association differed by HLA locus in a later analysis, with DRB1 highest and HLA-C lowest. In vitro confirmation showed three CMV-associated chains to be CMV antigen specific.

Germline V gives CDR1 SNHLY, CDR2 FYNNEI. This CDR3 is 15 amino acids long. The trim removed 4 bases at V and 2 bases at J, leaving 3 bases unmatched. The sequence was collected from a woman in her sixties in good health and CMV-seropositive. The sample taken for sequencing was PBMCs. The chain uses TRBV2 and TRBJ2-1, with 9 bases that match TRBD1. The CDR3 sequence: CASSGGDRAYNEQFF. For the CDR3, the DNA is TGTGCCAGCAGTGGCGGGGACAGGGCCTACAATGAGCAGTTCTTC.